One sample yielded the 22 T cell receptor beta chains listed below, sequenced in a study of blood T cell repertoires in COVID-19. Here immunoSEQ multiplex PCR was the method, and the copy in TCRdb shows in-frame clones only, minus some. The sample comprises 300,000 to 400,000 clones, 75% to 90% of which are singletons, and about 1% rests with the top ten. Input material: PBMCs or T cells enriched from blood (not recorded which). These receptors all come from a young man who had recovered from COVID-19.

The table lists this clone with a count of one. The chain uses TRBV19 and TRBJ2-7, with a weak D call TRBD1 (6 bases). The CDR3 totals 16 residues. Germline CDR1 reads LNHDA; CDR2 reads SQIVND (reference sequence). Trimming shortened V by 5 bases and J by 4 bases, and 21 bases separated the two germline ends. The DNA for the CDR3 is TGTGCCAGTAGTCTGACCCAGGGGTTCAGGACGTACGAGCAGTACTTC. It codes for CASSLTQGFRTYEQYF. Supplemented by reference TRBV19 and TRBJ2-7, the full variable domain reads DGGITQSPKYLFRKEGQNVTLSCEQNLNHDAMYWYRQDPGQGLRLIYYSQIVNDFQKGDIAEGYSVSREKKESFPLTVTSAQKNPTAFYLCASSLTQGFRTYEQYFGPGTRLTVT.

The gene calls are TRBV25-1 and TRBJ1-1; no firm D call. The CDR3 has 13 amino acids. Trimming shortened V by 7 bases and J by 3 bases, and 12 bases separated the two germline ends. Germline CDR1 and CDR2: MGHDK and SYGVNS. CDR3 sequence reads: CASTSKSYTEAFF. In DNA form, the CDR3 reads TGTGCCAGCACCTCTAAGTCTTACACTGAAGCTTTCTTT.

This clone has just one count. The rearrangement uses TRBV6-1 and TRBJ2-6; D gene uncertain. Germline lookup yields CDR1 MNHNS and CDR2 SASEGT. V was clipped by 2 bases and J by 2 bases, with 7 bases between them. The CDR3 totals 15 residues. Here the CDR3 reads CASSERAPGANVLTF. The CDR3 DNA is TGTGCCAGCAGTGAACGTGCGCCTGGGGCCAACGTCCTGACTTTC.

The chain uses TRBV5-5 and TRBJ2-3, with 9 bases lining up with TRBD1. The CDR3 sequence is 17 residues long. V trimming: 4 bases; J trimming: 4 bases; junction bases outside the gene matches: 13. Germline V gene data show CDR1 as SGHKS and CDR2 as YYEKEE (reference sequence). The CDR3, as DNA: TGTGCCAGCAGCCAAACACCGGGACAGGGAGTCTCAGATACGCAGTATTTT. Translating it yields CASSQTPGQGVSDTQYF.

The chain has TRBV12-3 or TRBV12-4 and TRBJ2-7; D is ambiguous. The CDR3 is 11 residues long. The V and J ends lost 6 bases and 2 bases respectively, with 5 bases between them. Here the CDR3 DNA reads TGTGCCAGCAGCTATACCTACGAGCAGTACTTC. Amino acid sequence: CASSYTYEQYF.

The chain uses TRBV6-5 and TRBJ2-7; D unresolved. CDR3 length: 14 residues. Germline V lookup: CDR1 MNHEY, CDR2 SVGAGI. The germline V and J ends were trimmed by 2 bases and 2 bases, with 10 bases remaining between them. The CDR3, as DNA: TGTGCCAGCAGTTACAGTAGTGCCACCTACGAGCAGTACTTC. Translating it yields CASSYSSATYEQYF.

Here the CDR3 DNA reads TGTGCCAGCAGCACAGGCCCTCAGCTTAGCAATCAGCCCCAGCATTTT. Translated, it gives CASSTGPQLSNQPQHF. This chain joins TRBV7-6 and TRBJ1-5; possible D gene TRBD1, 5 bases. The V gene's germline CDR1 is SGHVS and CDR2 FNYEAQ. The CDR3 totals 16 residues. V lost 5 bases to trimming and J lost 0 bases, with 14 bases between them.

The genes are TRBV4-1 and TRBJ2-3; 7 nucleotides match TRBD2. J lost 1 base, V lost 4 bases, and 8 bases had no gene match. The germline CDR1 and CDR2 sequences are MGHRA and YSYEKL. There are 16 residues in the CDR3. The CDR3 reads CASSLLLAGGTDTQYF. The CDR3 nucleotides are TGCGCCAGCAGCCTCCTCTTGGCGGGGGGCACAGATACGCAGTATTTT.

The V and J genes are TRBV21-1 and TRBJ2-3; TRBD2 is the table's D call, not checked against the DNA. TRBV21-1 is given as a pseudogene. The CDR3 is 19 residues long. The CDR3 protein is CASSKVSGGHLLGTDTQYF. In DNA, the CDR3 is TGTGCCAGCAGCAAAGTTAGCGGGGGGCACCTTTTGGGAACAGATACGCAGTATTTT.

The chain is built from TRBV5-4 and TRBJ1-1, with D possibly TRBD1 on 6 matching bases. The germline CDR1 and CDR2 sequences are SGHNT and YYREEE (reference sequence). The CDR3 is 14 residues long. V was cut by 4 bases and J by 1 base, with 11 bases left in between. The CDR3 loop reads CASSPSGENTEAFF. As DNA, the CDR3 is TGTGCCAGCAGCCCTTCAGGGGAGAACACTGAAGCTTTCTTT.

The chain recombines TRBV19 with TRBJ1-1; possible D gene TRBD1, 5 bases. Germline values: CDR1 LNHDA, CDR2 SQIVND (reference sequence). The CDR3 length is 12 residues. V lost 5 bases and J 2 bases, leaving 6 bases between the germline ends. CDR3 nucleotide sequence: TGTGCCAGTAGTGACAGCAACACTGAAGCTTTCTTT. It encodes CASSDSNTEAFF.

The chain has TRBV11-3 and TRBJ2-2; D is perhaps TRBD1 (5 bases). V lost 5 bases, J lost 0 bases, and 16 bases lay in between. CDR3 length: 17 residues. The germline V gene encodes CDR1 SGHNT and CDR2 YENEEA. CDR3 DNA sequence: TGTGCCAGCAGCCTGGCGATAAGGGGAACGAACACCGGGGAGCTGTTTTTT. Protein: CASSLAIRGTNTGELFF. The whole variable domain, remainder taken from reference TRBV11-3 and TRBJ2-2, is EAGVVQSPRYKIIEKKQPVAFWCNPISGHNTLYWYLQNLGQGPELLIRYENEEAVDDSQLPKDRFSAERLKGVDSTLKIQPAELGDSAVYLCASSLAIRGTNTGELFFGEGSRLTVL.

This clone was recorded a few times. The CDR3 coding sequence is TGTGCCAGCAGTTATCAGGGGATGACCGGGGAGCTGTTTTTT. Translation: CASSYQGMTGELFF. V is TRBV27 and J is TRBJ2-2; D possibly corresponds to TRBD1 (6 bases). Deletions cut 4 bases from V and 5 bases from J, with 11 bases between. The CDR3 spans 14 residues. The germline gives CDR1 MNHEY, CDR2 SMNVEV (reference sequence).

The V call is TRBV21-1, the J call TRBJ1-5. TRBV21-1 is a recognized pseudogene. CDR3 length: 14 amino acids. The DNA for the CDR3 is TGTGCCAGCAGCAAAGGGGGCGGGATGCAGCCCCAGCATTTT. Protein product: CASSKGGGMQPQHF.

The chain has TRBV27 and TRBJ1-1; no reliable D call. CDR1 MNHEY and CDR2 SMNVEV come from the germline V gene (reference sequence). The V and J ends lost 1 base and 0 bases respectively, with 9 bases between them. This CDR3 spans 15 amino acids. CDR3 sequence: CASSLFASVNTEAFF. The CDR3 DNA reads TGTGCCAGCAGTTTATTTGCTTCGGTGAACACTGAAGCTTTCTTT.

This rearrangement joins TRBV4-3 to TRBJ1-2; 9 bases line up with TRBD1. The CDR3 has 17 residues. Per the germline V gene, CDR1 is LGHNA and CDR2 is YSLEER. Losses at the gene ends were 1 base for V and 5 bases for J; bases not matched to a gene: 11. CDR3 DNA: TGCGCCAGCAGCCAAGCCTTATCGCCGGGACAGGGATATGGCTACACCTTC. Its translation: CASSQALSPGQGYGYTF.

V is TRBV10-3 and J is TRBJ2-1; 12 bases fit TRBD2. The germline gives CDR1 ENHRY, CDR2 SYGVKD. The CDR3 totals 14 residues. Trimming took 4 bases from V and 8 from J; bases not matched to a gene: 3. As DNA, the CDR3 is TGTGCCATCAGTGGTGGGACTAGCGGGCATGAGCAGTTCTTC. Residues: CAISGGTSGHEQFF.

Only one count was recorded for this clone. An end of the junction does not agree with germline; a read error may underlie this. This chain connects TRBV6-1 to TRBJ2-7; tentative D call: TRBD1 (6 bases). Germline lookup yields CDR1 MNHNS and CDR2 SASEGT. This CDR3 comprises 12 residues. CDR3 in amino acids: CASSEGGDRPNF. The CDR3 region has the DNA TGTGCCAGCAGTGAAGGAGGAGACAGGCCGAACTTC.

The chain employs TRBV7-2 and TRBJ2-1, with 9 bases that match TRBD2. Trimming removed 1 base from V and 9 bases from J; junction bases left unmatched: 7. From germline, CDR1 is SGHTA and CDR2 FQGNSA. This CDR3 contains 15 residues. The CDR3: CASSLVRLAAGEQFF. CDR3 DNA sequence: TGTGCCAGCAGCTTAGTTAGACTAGCGGCCGGTGAGCAGTTCTTC.

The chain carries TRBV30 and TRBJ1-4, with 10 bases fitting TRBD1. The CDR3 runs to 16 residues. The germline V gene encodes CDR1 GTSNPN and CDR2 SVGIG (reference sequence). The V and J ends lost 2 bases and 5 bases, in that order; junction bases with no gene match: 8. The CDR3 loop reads CAWSHSMGQGNEKLFF. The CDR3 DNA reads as TGTGCCTGGAGTCACTCAATGGGACAGGGGAATGAAAAACTGTTTTTT.

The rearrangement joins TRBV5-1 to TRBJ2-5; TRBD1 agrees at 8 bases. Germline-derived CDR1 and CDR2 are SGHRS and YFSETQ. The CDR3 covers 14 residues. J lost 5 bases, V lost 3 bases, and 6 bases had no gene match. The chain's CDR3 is CASSSGQGPETQYF. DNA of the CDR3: TGCGCCAGCAGCTCAGGACAGGGACCGGAGACCCAGTACTTC.

The CDR3 coding sequence is TGTGCCTGGGACCGGGACAGGTTGTCAGATGGCTATGGCTACACCTTC. Protein product: CAWDRDRLSDGYGYTF. The chain uses TRBV7-9 and TRBJ1-2; 8 nucleotides align to TRBD1. The CDR3 runs to 16 residues. From germline, CDR1 is SEHNR and CDR2 FQNEAQ (reference sequence). V dropped 11 bases and J dropped 4; count of bases not matched to a gene: 18. Full variable domain (missing parts from reference TRBV7-9 and TRBJ1-2): DTGVSQNPRHKITKRGQNVTFRCDPISEHNRLYWYRQTLGQGPEFLTYFQNEAQLEKSRLLSDRFSAERPKGSFSTLEIQRTEQGDSAMYLCAWDRDRLSDGYGYTFGSGTRLTVV.